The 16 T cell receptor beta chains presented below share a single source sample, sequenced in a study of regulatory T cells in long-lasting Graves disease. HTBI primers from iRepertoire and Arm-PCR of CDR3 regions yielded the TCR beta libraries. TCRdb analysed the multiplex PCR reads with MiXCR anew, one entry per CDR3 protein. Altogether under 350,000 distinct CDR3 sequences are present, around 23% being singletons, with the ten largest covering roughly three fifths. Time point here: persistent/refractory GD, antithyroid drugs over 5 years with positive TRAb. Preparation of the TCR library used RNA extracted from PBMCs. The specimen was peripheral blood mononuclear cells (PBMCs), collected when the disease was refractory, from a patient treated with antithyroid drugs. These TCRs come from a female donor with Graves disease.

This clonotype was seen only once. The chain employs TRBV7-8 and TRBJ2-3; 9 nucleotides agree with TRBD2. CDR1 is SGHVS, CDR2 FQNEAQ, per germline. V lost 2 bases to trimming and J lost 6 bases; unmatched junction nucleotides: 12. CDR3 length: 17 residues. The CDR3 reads CASSLKRLAGRGDTQYF. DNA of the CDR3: TGTGCCAGCAGCTTAAAACGTCTAGCGGGACGGGGGGATACGCAGTATTTT.

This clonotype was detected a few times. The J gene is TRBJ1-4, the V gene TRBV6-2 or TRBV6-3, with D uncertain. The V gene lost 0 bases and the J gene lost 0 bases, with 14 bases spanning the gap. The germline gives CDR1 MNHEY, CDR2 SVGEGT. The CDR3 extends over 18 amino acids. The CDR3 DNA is TGTGCCAGCAGTTACTCCCCTGGTACGGATGCAACTAATGAAAAACTGTTTTTT. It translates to CASSYSPGTDATNEKLFF.

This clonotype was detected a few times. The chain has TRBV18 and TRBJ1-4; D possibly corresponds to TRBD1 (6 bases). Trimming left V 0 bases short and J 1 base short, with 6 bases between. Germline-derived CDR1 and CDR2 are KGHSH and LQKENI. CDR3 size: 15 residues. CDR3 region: CASSPPRGTNEKLFF. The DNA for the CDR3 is TGTGCCAGCTCACCACCCAGGGGAACTAATGAAAAACTGTTTTTT.

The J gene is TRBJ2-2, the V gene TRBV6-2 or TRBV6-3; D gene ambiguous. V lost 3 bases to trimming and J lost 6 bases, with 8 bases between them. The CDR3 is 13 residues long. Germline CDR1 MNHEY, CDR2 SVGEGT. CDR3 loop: CASSYLGPGELFF. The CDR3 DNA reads TGTGCCAGCAGTTATCTTGGGCCCGGGGAGCTGTTTTTT.

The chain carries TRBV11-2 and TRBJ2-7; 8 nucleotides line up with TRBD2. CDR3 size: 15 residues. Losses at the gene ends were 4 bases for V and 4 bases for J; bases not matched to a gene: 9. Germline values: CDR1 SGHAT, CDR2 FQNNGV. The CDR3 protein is CASSSLLAEVYEQYF. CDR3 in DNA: TGTGCCAGCAGCTCCCTACTAGCGGAAGTATACGAGCAGTACTTC.

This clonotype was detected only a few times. The chain's CDR3 is CASRDVQCSNQPQHF. In nucleotides, the CDR3 is TGTGCCAGCAGAGACGTTCAGTGTAGCAATCAGCCCCAGCATTTT. The V call is TRBV2, the J call TRBJ1-5; D call uncertain. The CDR3 has 15 amino acids. V was cut by 6 bases and J by 0 bases, with 12 bases left in between. Germline V gene data show CDR1 as SNHLY and CDR2 as FYNNEI.

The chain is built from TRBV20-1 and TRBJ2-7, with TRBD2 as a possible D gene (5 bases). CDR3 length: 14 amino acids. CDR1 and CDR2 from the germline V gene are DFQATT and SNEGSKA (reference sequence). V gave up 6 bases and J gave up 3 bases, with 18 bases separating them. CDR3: CSASTAGNYYEQYF. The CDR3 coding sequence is TGCAGTGCCAGTACTGCCGGGAATTACTACGAGCAGTACTTC.

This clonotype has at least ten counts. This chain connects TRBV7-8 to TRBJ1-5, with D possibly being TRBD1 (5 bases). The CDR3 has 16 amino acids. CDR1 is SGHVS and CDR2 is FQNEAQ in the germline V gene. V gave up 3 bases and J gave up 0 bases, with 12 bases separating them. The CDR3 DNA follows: TGTGCCAGCAGCTTTTGGGGGAGGTATAGCAATCAGCCCCAGCATTTT. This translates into CASSFWGRYSNQPQHF.

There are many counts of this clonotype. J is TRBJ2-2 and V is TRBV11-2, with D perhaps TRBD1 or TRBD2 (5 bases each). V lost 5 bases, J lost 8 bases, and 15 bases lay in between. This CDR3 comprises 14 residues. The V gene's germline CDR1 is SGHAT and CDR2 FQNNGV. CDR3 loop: CASSGFGAPGELFF. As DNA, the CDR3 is TGTGCCAGCAGCGGATTCGGGGCCCCGGGGGAGCTGTTTTTT.

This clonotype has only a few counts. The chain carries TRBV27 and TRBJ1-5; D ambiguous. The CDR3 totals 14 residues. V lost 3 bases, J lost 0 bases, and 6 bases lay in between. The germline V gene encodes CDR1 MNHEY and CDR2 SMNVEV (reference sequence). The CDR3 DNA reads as TGTGCCAGCAGTTTTAGGGATAGCAATCAGCCCCAGCATTTT. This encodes CASSFRDSNQPQHF.

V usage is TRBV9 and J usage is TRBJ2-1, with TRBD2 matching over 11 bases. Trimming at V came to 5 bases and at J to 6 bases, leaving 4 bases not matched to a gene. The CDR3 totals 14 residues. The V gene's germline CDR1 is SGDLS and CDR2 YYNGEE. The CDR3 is CASRSSGGTNEQFF. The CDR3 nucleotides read TGTGCCAGCAGATCTAGCGGGGGGACCAATGAGCAGTTCTTC.

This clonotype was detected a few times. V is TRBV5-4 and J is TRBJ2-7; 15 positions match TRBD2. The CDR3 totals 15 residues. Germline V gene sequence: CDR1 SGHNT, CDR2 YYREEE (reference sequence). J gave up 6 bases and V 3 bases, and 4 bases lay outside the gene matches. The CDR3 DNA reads TGTGCCAGCAGCTCGGGACTAGCGGGAGGAGTCGAGCAGTACTTC. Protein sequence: CASSSGLAGGVEQYF.

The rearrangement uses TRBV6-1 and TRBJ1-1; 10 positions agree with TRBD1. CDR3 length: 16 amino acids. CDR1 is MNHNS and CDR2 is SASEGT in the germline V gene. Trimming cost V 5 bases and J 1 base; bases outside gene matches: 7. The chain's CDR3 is CASSPERTGGNTEAFF. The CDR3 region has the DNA TGTGCCAGCAGTCCCGAAAGGACAGGGGGGAACACTGAAGCTTTCTTT.

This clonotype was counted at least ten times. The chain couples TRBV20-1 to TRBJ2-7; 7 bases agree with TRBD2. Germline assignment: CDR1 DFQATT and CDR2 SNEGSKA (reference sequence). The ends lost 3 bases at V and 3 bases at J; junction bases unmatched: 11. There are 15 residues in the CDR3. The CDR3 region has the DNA TGCAGTGCTAGGGAGGCGGGGGAGTCCAACTACGAGCAGTACTTC. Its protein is CSAREAGESNYEQYF.

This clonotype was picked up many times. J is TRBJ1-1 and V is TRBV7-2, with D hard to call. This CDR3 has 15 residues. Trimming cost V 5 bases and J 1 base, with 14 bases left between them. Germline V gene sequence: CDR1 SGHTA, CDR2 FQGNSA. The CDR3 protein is CASSPFAISNTEAFF. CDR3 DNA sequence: TGTGCCAGCAGCCCTTTCGCCATTTCGAACACTGAAGCTTTCTTT.

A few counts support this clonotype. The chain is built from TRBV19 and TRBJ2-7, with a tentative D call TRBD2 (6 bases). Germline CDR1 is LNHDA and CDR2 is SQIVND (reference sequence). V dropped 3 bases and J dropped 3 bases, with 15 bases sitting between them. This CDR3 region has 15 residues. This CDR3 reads CASSISLGGIYEQYF. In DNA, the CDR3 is TGTGCCAGTAGTATCTCGCTTGGCGGGATCTACGAGCAGTACTTC.